Following are 8 T cell receptor beta chains from one sample sequenced in a study of cytomegalovirus exposure and HLA in healthy donors. A multiplex PCR was run with 60 Vbeta primers and 13 Jbeta primers. This table comes from immunoSEQ multiplex PCR, and its TCRdb copy is limited to in-frame clones, with some not included. The sample yields some 140,000 clones, 66% seen once. The material sequenced was PBMCs. The receptors stem from a human donor in good health.

The chain uses TRBV2 and TRBJ2-1; TRBD2 agrees at 8 bases. The V gene end was trimmed by 8 bases and the J gene end by 6 bases; junction bases not matched to a gene: 6. Per germline, CDR1 SNHLY and CDR2 FYNNEI. The CDR3 sequence is 13 residues long. The CDR3 sequence is CASQAGVSNEQFF. CDR3 coding DNA: TGTGCCAGCCAAGCGGGAGTCTCCAATGAGCAGTTCTTC.

The chain uses TRBV13 and TRBJ2-1; D possibly corresponds to TRBD2 (5 bases). Germline lookup yields CDR1 PRHDT and CDR2 FYEKMQ (reference sequence). Trimming removed 8 bases at V and 3 bases at J, with 17 bases between. This CDR3 spans 15 amino acids. The CDR3 region is CASFPTSQFYNEQFF. CDR3 nucleotides: TGTGCCAGCTTTCCAACTAGTCAATTCTACAATGAGCAGTTCTTC.

V usage is TRBV4-1 and J usage is TRBJ1-5; TRBD1 agrees at 12 bases. The V segment lost 3 bases and the J segment 8 bases; nucleotides outside the gene matches: 14. Germline values: CDR1 MGHRA, CDR2 YSYEKL. The CDR3 has 18 amino acids. CDR3 amino acids: CASSHKSPGTGGLEPQHF. The CDR3, as DNA: TGCGCCAGCAGCCATAAATCCCCCGGGACAGGGGGCCTGGAGCCCCAGCATTTT.

The chain joins TRBV10-3 to TRBJ2-3; D might be TRBD1 (5 bases). The CDR3 sequence is 13 residues long. Germline CDR1 is ENHRY and CDR2 is SYGVKD. V lost 7 bases and J 2 bases, leaving 10 bases between the germline ends. The DNA for the CDR3 is TGTGCCATCATGGGGCAGAACACAGATACGCAGTATTTT. Encoded protein: CAIMGQNTDTQYF.

This rearrangement joins TRBV11-2 to TRBJ2-1; D might be TRBD2 (5 bases). This CDR3 has 15 amino acids. Germline lookup yields CDR1 SGHAT and CDR2 FQNNGV. Trimming removed 5 bases from V and 4 bases from J, with 15 bases in between. CDR3 in DNA: TGTGCCAGCAGCCCCTTAAGCGGATATTACAATGAGCAGTTCTTC. Translating it yields CASSPLSGYYNEQFF.

This chain uses TRBV19 with TRBJ2-3; the match to TRBD2 covers 9 bases. Germline CDR1 reads LNHDA; CDR2 reads SQIVND (reference sequence). The V segment lost 6 bases and the J segment 0 bases; nucleotides outside the gene matches: 10. The CDR3 runs 17 residues. As DNA, the CDR3 is TGTGCCAGTAGGGGGGAGGCTAGCGGGATTAGCACAGATACGCAGTATTTT. It is translated as CASRGEASGISTDTQYF.

The chain has TRBV6-1 and TRBJ1-5; possible D gene TRBD1, 5 bases. V was pared by 2 bases and J by 11 bases, with 19 bases between. The V gene's germline CDR1 is MNHNS and CDR2 SASEGT. The CDR3 is 15 residues long. The CDR3 coding sequence is TGTGCCAGCAGTGAAACGGCAGCCGATAAGGGGACCCAGCATTTT. Protein: CASSETAADKGTQHF.

CDR3 in amino acids: CASSLQGMSGELFF. The CDR3 bases are TGTGCCAGCAGTTTGCAGGGAATGAGCGGGGAGCTGTTTTTT. The genes are TRBV28 and TRBJ2-2, with a weak D call TRBD1 (5 bases). V lost 3 bases and J 7 bases, leaving 12 bases between the germline ends. CDR1 MDHEN and CDR2 SYDVKM come from the germline V gene. CDR3 size: 14 residues.